This T cell receptor (beta chain) was observed in a study of shared clonotypes between healthy human individuals. General observations from the study: Sampling was confined to blood; repertoires within tissues likely differ.

Germline lookup yields CDR1 MDHEN and CDR2 SYDVKM. The CDR3 runs 17 residues. Trimming shortened V by 5 bases and J by 2 bases, and 19 bases separated the two germline ends. This clone occurred a few times. Its antigen is not known. TCRdb's copy holds only in-frame clones and misses some; the assay was immunoSEQ multiplex PCR. Of over 950,000 clones listed, around three quarters are singletons. Study donors comprised healthy, HIV-negative adults devoid of recent acute infection or vaccination. Both subsets, CD45RA+ naive and CD45RA-negative memory, were split from the CD4+ cells. The chain links TRBV28 to TRBJ2-1; maybe TRBD1 (5 bases). Sequencing used memory CD4+ T cells from PBMCs. As for subset: CD45RA-negative fraction. The receptor was isolated from a man aged 18 to 29 in good health. Some clones in this sample may be carry-over from other donors' samples. For the CDR3, the DNA is TGTGCCAGCAGTACCCGTGGGGCCCGAGGCCCCTACAATGAGCAGTTCTTC. As protein: CASSTRGARGPYNEQFF.